This entry describes one T cell receptor beta chain. This record belongs to a study of blood T cell repertoires in COVID-19. Seattle enrolled patients during active infection and tracked them longitudinally. Only in-frame clones appear in the TCRdb table, and some are missing; sequencing was by immunoSEQ multiplex PCR. Here the sample spans 500,000 to 600,000 clones, roughly 89% being singletons. V was trimmed by 1 base and J by 4 bases, leaving 13 bases between them. From germline, CDR1 is MNHNS and CDR2 SASEGT. The CDR3 has 15 residues. The sequenced sample consisted of peripheral blood. The chain has TRBV6-1 and TRBJ1-1; D is unclear. The clonotype originates from a woman in her forties or fifties with COVID-19, enrolled during active disease. The CDR3 protein is CASSEGAVSSTEAFF. In DNA, the CDR3 is TGTGCCAGCAGTGAAGGGGCAGTTAGTTCCACTGAAGCTTTCTTT.